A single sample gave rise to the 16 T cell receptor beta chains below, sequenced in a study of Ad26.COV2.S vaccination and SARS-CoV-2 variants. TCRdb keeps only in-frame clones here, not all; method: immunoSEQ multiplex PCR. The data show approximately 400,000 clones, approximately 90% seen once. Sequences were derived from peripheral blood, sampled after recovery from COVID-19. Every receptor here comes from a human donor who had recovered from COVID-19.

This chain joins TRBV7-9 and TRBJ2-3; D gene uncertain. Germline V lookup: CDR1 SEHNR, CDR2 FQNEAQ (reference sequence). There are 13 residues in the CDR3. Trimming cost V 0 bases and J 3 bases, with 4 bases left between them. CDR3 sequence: CASSLAKTDTQYF. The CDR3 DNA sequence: TGTGCCAGCAGCTTAGCGAAGACAGATACGCAGTATTTT.

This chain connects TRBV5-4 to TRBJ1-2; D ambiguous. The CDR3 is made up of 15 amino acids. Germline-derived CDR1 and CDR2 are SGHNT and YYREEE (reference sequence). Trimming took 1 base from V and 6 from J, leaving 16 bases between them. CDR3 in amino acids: CASSLWAGYGHGYTF. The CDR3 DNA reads TGTGCCAGCAGCTTGTGGGCAGGATATGGACATGGCTACACCTTC.

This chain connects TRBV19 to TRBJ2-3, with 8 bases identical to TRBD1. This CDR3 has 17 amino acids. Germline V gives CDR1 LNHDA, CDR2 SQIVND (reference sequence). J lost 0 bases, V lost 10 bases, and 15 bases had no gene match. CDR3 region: CATPCVDRGPSTDTQYF. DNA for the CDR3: TGTGCCACCCCTTGTGTTGACAGGGGTCCTAGCACAGATACGCAGTATTTT.

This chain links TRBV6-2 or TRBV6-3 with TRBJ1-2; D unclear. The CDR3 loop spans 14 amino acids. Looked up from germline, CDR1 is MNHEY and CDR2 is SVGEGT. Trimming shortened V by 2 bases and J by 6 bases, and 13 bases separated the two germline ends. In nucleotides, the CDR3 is TGTGCCAGCAGTTACGATGGGGAGCAGCATGGCTACACCTTC. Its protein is CASSYDGEQHGYTF.

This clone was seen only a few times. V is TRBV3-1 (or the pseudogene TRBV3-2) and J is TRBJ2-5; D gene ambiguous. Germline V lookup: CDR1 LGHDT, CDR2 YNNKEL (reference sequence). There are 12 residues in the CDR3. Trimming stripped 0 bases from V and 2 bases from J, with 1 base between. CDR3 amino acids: CASSQDQETQYF. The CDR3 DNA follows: TGTGCCAGCAGCCAAGATCAAGAGACCCAGTACTTC.

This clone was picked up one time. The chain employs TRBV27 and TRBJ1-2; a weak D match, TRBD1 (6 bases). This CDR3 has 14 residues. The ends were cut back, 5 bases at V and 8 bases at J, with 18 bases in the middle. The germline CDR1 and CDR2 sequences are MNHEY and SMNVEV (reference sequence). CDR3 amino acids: CASSGQEGGGGYTF. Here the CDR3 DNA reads TGTGCCAGCAGTGGCCAGGAGGGCGGGGGCGGCTACACCTTC.

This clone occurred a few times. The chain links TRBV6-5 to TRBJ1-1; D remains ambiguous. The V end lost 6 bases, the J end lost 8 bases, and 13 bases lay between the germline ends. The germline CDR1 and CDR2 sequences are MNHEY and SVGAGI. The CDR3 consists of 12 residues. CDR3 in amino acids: CASRRTGREAFF. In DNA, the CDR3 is TGTGCCAGCAGAAGGACCGGCAGGGAAGCTTTCTTT.

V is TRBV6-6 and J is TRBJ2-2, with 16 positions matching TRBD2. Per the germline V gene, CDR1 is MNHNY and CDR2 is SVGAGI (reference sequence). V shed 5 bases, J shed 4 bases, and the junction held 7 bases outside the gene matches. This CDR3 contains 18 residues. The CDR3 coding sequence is TGTGCCAGCAGTCGGGGACTAGCGGGGGGGCCGGGCACCGGGGAGCTGTTTTTT. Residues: CASSRGLAGGPGTGELFF.

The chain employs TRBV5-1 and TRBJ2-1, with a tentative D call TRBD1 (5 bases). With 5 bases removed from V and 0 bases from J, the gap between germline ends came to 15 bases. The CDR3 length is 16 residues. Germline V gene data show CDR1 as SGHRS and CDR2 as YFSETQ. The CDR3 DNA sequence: TGCGCCAGCAGAGATCAACAGGTTAGCTCCTACAATGAGCAGTTCTTC. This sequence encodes CASRDQQVSSYNEQFF. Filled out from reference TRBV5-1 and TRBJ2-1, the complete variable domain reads KAGVTQTPRYLIKTRGQQVTLSCSPISGHRSVSWYQQTPGQGLQFLFEYFSETQRNKGNFPGRFSGRQFSNSRSEMNVSTLELGDSALYLCASRDQQVSSYNEQFFGPGTRLTVL.

CDR3 DNA: TGTGCCAGCAGCCAAGGCGCTACTAGGGGCTATAATTCACCCCTCCACTTT. Protein product: CASSQGATRGYNSPLHF. This sequence joins TRBV14 and TRBJ1-6, with a possible D match to TRBD1 (5 bases). Germline V gives CDR1 SGHDN, CDR2 FVKESK. There are 17 residues in the CDR3. Trimming removed 1 base at V and 3 bases at J, with 13 bases between.

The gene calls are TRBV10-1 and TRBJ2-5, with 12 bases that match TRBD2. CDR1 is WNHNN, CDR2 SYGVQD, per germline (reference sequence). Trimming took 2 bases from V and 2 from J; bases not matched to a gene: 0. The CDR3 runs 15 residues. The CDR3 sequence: CASSETSGGQETQYF. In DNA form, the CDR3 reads TGCGCCAGCAGTGAGACTAGCGGGGGGCAAGAGACCCAGTACTTC.

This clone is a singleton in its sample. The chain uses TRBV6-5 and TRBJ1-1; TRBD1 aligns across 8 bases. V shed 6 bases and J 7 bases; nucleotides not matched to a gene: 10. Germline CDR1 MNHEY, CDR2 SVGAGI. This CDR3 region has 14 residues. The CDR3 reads CASSVRTGTGEAFF. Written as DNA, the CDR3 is TGTGCCAGCAGCGTCCGGACAGGGACGGGTGAAGCTTTCTTT.

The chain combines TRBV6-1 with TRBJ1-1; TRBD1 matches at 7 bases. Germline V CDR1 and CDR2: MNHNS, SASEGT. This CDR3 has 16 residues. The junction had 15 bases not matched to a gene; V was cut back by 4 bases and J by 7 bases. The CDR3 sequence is CASSVSSTGVGIEAFF. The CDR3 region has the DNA TGTGCCAGCAGTGTTAGCTCAACAGGGGTTGGCATTGAAGCTTTCTTT.

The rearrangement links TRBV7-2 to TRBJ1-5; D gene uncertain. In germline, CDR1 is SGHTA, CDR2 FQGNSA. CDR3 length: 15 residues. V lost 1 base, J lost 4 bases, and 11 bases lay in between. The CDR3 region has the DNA TGTGCCAGCAGCTTAGTAGCATCTAAAAATCAGCCCCAGCATTTT. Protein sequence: CASSLVASKNQPQHF.

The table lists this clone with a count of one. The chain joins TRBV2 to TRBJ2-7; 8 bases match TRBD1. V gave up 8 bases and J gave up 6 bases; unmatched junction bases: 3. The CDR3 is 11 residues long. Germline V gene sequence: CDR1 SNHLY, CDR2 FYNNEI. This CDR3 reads CASGTGTEQYF. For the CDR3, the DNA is TGTGCCAGCGGGACAGGCACCGAGCAGTACTTC.

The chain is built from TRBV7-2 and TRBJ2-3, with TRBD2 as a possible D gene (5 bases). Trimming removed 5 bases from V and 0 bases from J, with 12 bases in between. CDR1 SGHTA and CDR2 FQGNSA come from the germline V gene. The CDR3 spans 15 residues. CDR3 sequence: CASSQEGVSTDTQYF. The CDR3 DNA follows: TGTGCCAGCAGCCAAGAGGGAGTTAGCACAGATACGCAGTATTTT.